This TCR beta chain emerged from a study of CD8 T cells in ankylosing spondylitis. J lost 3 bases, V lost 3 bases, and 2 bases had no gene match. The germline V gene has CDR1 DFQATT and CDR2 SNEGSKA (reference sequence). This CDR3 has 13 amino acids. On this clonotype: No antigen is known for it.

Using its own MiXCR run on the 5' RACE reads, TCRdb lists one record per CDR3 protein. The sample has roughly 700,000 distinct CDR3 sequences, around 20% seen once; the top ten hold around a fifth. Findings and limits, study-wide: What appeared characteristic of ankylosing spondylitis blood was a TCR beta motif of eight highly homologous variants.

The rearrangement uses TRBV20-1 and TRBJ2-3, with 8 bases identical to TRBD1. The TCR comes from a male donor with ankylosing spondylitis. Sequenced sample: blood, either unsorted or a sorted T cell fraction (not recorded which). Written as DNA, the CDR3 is TGCAGTGCTAGCTACAGGGGGACAGATACGCAGTATTTT. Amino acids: CSASYRGTDTQYF.